The 14 T cell receptor beta chains below were found in one sample sequenced in a study of human T cells and chemical hapten exposure. From the RACE reads, TCRdb called clonotypes with MiXCR, one entry per CDR3 protein. The table has roughly 45,000 distinct CDR3 sequences, 9.3% seen once; the top ten hold 4.5%. Documented time point: patch test 1, 2 weeks after DPC sensitization. Treatment denoted: therapeutic diphenylcyclopropenone sensitization with weekly scalp DPC. The source was whole blood, collected in connection with sensitization to the hapten diphenylcyclopropenone (DPC). The receptors here all came from a woman aged 50 to 65 with alopecia areata. Some clones in this sample may be carry-over from other donors' samples.

A word on this clonotype: Just one base apart from a much larger clone, this may be a read error. This chain links TRBV11-2 with TRBJ2-1, with D uncertain. Germline V gene data show CDR1 as SGHAT and CDR2 as FQNNGV. The CDR3 consists of 11 residues. CDR3 nucleotide sequence: TGTGCCGGCAGCCTTAACAATGAGCAGTTCTTC. Amino acid sequence: CAGSLNNEQFF.

This clonotype was picked up many times. The genes are TRBV20-1 and TRBJ2-7; D possibly corresponds to TRBD2 (5 bases). This CDR3 is built from 11 residues. Deletions cut 6 bases from V and 5 bases from J, with 11 bases between. Germline lookup yields CDR1 DFQATT and CDR2 SNEGSKA (reference sequence). Here the CDR3 reads CSAKTTHEQYF. The CDR3 DNA is TGCAGTGCGAAGACTACCCACGAGCAGTACTTC.

This clonotype was detected ten times or more. The rearrangement uses TRBV29-1 and TRBJ2-5; D call uncertain. V was cut by 5 bases and J by 5 bases, with 9 bases left in between. CDR1 and CDR2 (germline): SQVTM, ANQGSEA. CDR3 size: 11 residues. The CDR3 protein is CSVTRSETQYF. The CDR3 DNA follows: TGCAGCGTTACCAGATCTGAGACCCAGTACTTC.

This clonotype was recorded at least ten times. The V and J genes are TRBV29-1 and TRBJ2-5; 12 bases line up with TRBD2. CDR1 is SQVTM and CDR2 is ANQGSEA in the germline V gene. There are 14 residues in the CDR3. Trimming at V came to 7 bases and at J to 4 bases, leaving 7 bases not matched to a gene. The CDR3 loop reads CSGMTSGSSETQYF. DNA for the CDR3: TGCAGCGGCATGACTAGCGGGAGCTCAGAGACCCAGTACTTC.

In this sample, this clonotype turned up many times. J is TRBJ2-1 and V is TRBV12-3 or TRBV12-4; 10 bases are shared with TRBD2. The CDR3 contains 13 residues. Trimming at V came to 6 bases and at J to 12 bases, leaving 8 bases not matched to a gene. In nucleotides, the CDR3 is TGTGCCAGCAGAATGACTTTAGCGGGAGGGCAGTTCTTC. Protein sequence: CASRMTLAGGQFF.

The genes are TRBV7-2 and TRBJ1-6; 10 bases are shared with TRBD1. V trimming: 4 bases; J trimming: 9 bases; junction bases outside the gene matches: 6. CDR1 SGHTA and CDR2 FQGNSA come from the germline V gene. The CDR3 spans 15 residues. As DNA, the CDR3 is TGTGCCAGCAGCTCGCTCGGGGACAGGGGTTCACCCCTCCACTTT. Encoded protein: CASSSLGDRGSPLHF.

This clonotype came up many times. The chain has TRBV6-6 and TRBJ2-5; D gene ambiguous. CDR1 is MNHNY, CDR2 SVGAGI, per germline (reference sequence). The CDR3 has 13 residues. V lost 5 bases and J 5 bases, leaving 12 bases between the germline ends. The CDR3, as DNA: TGTGCCAGCAGTCTCCCCCCCGCGGAGACCCAGTACTTC. Its translation: CASSLPPAETQYF.

This clonotype has at least ten counts. The rearrangement links TRBV13 to TRBJ1-5; D might be TRBD1 (6 bases). This CDR3 is 14 amino acids long. Trimming pared 5 bases from V and 6 bases from J, leaving 14 bases between. CDR1 and CDR2 (germline): PRHDT, FYEKMQ (reference sequence). This CDR3 is CASSPGPGVQPQHF. The CDR3 region has the DNA TGTGCCAGCAGCCCAGGCCCAGGGGTTCAGCCCCAGCATTTT. The entire variable domain, with the rest obtained from reference TRBV13 and TRBJ1-5, is as follows: AAGVIQSPRHLIKEKRETATLKCYPIPRHDTVYWYQQGPGQDPQFLISFYEKMQSDKGSIPDRFSAQQFSDYHSELNMSSLELGDSALYFCASSPGPGVQPQHFGDGTRLSIL.

In DNA form, the CDR3 reads TGTGCCAGCAGCAGACAGGGCCCCTACGAGCAGTACTTC. Encoded protein: CASSRQGPYEQYF. This chain joins TRBV12-3 or TRBV12-4 and TRBJ2-7; TRBD1 aligns across 7 bases. With V trimmed by 6 bases and J by 2 bases, 4 bases remained unmatched. This CDR3 spans 13 amino acids.

The chain uses TRBV10-3 and TRBJ2-3; the match to TRBD2 covers 8 bases. The V gene end was trimmed by 10 bases and the J gene end by 2 bases; junction bases not matched to a gene: 11. CDR3 length equals 15 residues. The germline V gene has CDR1 ENHRY and CDR2 SYGVKD. The CDR3 sequence is CATLPTSGHTDTQYF. CDR3 DNA: TGTGCCACCTTACCAACTAGCGGACACACAGATACGCAGTATTTT.

Here the CDR3 reads CASSQDRGLAEETQYF. CDR3 in DNA: TGCGCCAGCAGCCAAGATCGGGGACTAGCGGAAGAGACCCAGTACTTC. V and J are TRBV4-1 and TRBJ2-5; 11 bases align to TRBD2. CDR1 MGHRA and CDR2 YSYEKL come from the germline V gene. The V segment lost 0 bases and the J segment 3 bases; nucleotides outside the gene matches: 3. The CDR3 totals 16 residues.

Concerning this clonotype: A single base separates this from a much larger clone, so it may be a read error. This sequence joins TRBV7-9 and TRBJ1-4; D remains unclear. Trimming removed 2 bases at V and 11 bases at J, with 18 bases between. Germline CDR1 is SEHNR and CDR2 is FQNEAQ (reference sequence). The length of the CDR3 is 15 residues. The CDR3 loop reads CASSLQGNLLDKLFF. CDR3 in DNA: TGTGCCAGCAGCTTACAAGGGAACCTCTTGGATAAACTGTTTTTT. The entire variable domain, with the rest obtained from reference TRBV7-9 and TRBJ1-4, is as follows: DTGVSQNPRHKITKRGQNVTFRCDPISEHNRLYWYRQTLGQGPEFLTYFQNEAQLEKSRLLSDRFSAERPKGSFSTLEIQRTEQGDSAMYLCASSLQGNLLDKLFFGSGTQLSVL.

The sample holds many counts of this clonotype. The V gene is TRBV20-1, the J gene TRBJ2-4; 9 positions match TRBD1. J lost 0 bases, V lost 5 bases, and 11 bases had no gene match. This CDR3 has 17 residues. Germline CDR1 and CDR2: DFQATT and SNEGSKA (reference sequence). Here the CDR3 DNA reads TGCAGTGCTCCCCACCCCGGACAGGGGAGAGCCAAAAACATTCAGTACTTC. It yields the protein CSAPHPGQGRAKNIQYF.

This clonotype was recorded many times. The genes are TRBV28 and TRBJ2-4; TRBD2 aligns across 7 bases. The CDR3 has 14 residues. The ends lost 3 bases at V and 8 bases at J; junction bases unmatched: 7. Germline CDR1 MDHEN, CDR2 SYDVKM. CDR3 in amino acids: CASSLTGRLDIQYF. In DNA, the CDR3 is TGTGCCAGCAGTTTGACCGGGAGGTTGGACATTCAGTACTTC. The variable domain in full, with the rest retrieved from reference TRBV28 and TRBJ2-4, is DVKVTQSSRYLVKRTGEKVFLECVQDMDHENMFWYRQDPGLGLRLIYFSYDVKMKEKGDIPEGYSVSREKKERFSLILESASTNQTSMYLCASSLTGRLDIQYFGAGTRLSVL.